The sequence of this T cell receptor (beta chain) was determined in a study of T cells in Graves' hyperthyroidism and ophthalmopathy. The germline V gene has CDR1 SGHAT and CDR2 FQDESV (reference sequence). With 5 bases clipped from V and 7 bases from J, the junction kept 9 bases outside the gene matches. This CDR3 spans 14 amino acids. The table lists this clonotype with a count of one. Its target is unknown. Patients with uncontrolled infections, other autoimmune diseases, pregnancy or lactation were excluded. Diagnosing involved the use of clinical symptoms, serum thyroxine and TRAb, thyroid ultrasound and orbital computed tomography. Cells are PBMCs isolated from roughly 9.3 ml of fresh blood. RNA transcripts gave rise to amplified TCR beta CDR3 regions. Researchers ran a first-round RT-PCR on the TCR CDR3 using the HTBI primer set. TCRdb redid the calling of the multiplex PCR reads with MiXCR, one entry per CDR3 protein. The sample holds more than 300,000 distinct CDR3 sequences, 14% seen once.

Findings of the study overall: Ophthalmopathy cases were set apart from stable hyperthyroidism by a 13 V-J model.

The receptor comes from a woman between 25 and 40 years old with Graves' ophthalmopathy. The specimen sequenced was blood. The chain employs TRBV11-1 and TRBJ2-7, with 9 nucleotides matching TRBD2. CDR3 coding DNA: TGTGCCAGCAGCCAAGGGCGGGGGGGCGGTGAGCAGTACTTC. Protein sequence: CASSQGRGGGEQYF.